The sequence of this TCR beta chain was determined in a study of shared clonotypes between healthy human individuals. TCRdb's table, derived via immunoSEQ multiplex PCR, lists solely in-frame clones and lacks some. Seen here are roughly 1,100,000 clones, 65% to 80% observed once, and the top ten hold 1.4%. Of note for this clone: The antigen is undetermined.

Study findings and constraints: Across four donors, naive CD4 shared 4.5% to 6%, naive CD8 under 4%, memory CD4 2% to 2.5%, memory CD8 more than 0.35%. The expectation was that sequencing depth would affect clonotype sharing among donors.

Naive CD4+ cells were CD45RA-selected; the remaining cells were memory. V was trimmed by 1 base and J by 2 bases, leaving 5 bases between them. This CDR3 is built from 13 residues. Germline V gene sequence: CDR1 LGHNT, CDR2 FRNRAP. Material for sequencing was memory CD4+ T cells sorted from blood. Subset specified: CD45RA-negative fraction. This TCR was recovered from a man in his late teens or twenties in good health. The V gene is TRBV12-5, the J gene TRBJ2-5, with no clear D. As DNA, the CDR3 is TGTGCTAGTGGTTTGGGGATACAAGAGACCCAGTACTTC. Protein: CASGLGIQETQYF.